Below, 5 T cell receptor beta chains from the same sample are listed, as sequenced in a study of blood T cell repertoires in COVID-19. The data were produced by immunoSEQ multiplex PCR, yet TCRdb's version contains in-frame clones alone and is incomplete. The sample records roughly 250,000 clones, 88% being singletons. The specimen was PBMCs or T cells enriched from blood (not recorded which). All receptors come from a woman aged 45 to 65 who had recovered from COVID-19.

This clone was found once. The rearrangement links TRBV6-6 to TRBJ2-3, with TRBD2 matching over 9 bases. The CDR3 is made up of 16 amino acids. Germline CDR1 MNHNY, CDR2 SVGAGI (reference sequence). Trimming cost V 2 bases and J 3 bases; bases outside gene matches: 6. CDR3 bases: TGTGCCAGCAGTTACCCCCCCGGACTAGCGACAGATACGCAGTATTTT. Protein sequence: CASSYPPGLATDTQYF.

J is TRBJ2-1 and V is TRBV28, with 7 bases lining up with TRBD2. Germline V gene lookup returns CDR1 MDHEN and CDR2 SYDVKM. The CDR3 covers 16 residues. Trimming cost V 5 bases and J 0 bases; bases outside gene matches: 7. The CDR3 loop reads CASSPGGSASYNEQFF. The CDR3, as DNA: TGTGCCAGCAGTCCGGGGGGAAGCGCCTCCTACAATGAGCAGTTCTTC.

The J gene is TRBJ1-3, the V gene TRBV7-6; 10 nucleotides align to TRBD1. The length of the CDR3 is 18 residues. Germline V gene sequence: CDR1 SGHVS, CDR2 FNYEAQ. Germline trimming cut 1 base from V and 3 bases from J; bases unmatched to any gene: 9. In DNA form, the CDR3 reads TGTGCCAGCAGCTTAGAGAGGGACAGGGGACAGTTTGGAAACACCATATATTTT. This sequence encodes CASSLERDRGQFGNTIYF.

The chain couples TRBV5-1 to TRBJ2-1, with 10 bases identical to TRBD2. V lost 0 bases and J lost 4; bases outside the gene matches: 4. In germline, CDR1 is SGHRS, CDR2 YFSETQ. The CDR3 sequence is 16 residues long. The CDR3 DNA reads as TGCGCCAGCAGCTTGGGACTAGCGGGCTCATACAATGAGCAGTTCTTC. Protein: CASSLGLAGSYNEQFF.

The chain employs TRBV2 and TRBJ1-6; no reliable D call. The CDR3 has 15 amino acids. V was pared by 2 bases and J by 6 bases, with 11 bases between. The germline gives CDR1 SNHLY, CDR2 FYNNEI. The CDR3 region has the DNA TGTGCCAGCAGTGAATGGGGTAGCGGTAATTCACCCCTCCACTTT. It translates to CASSEWGSGNSPLHF. The variable domain in full, completed from reference TRBV2 and TRBJ1-6, reads EPEVTQTPSHQVTQMGQEVILRCVPISNHLYFYWYRQILGQKVEFLVSFYNNEISEKSEIFDDQFSVERPDGSNFTLKIRSTKLEDSAMYFCASSEWGSGNSPLHFGNGTRLTVT.